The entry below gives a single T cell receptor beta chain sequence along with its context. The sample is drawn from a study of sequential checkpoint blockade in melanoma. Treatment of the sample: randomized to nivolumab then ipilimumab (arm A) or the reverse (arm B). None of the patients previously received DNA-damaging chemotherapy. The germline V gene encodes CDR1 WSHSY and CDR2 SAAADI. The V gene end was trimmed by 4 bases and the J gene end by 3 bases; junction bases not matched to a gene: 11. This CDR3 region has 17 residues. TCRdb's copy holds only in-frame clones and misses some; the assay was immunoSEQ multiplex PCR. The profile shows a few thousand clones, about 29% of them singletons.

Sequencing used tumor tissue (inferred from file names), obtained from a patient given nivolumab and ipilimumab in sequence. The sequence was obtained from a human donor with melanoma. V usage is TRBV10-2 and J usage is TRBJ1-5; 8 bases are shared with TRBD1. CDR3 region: CASSGPAQGANNQPQHF. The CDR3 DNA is TGCGCCAGCAGTGGGCCCGCTCAGGGGGCGAACAATCAGCCCCAGCATTTT.